A single count supports the clone carrying this T cell receptor (beta chain). CDR1 is SGHTA and CDR2 is FQGNSA in the germline V gene. V gave up 3 bases and J gave up 3 bases; unmatched junction bases: 8. The length of the CDR3 is 15 residues. This specimen belongs to a study of blood T cell repertoires in COVID-19. Profiling relied on immunoSEQ multiplex PCR, and the TCRdb table lists in-frame clones only, not all of them. This table holds tens of thousands of clones, 86% found once. This chain joins TRBV7-2 and TRBJ2-7, with TRBD2 matching over 7 bases. The receptor's source is a human donor in a cohort sampled during active COVID-19. Input material: peripheral blood. In nucleotides, the CDR3 is TGTGCCAGCAGCTTGGGTTGGACTAGGGGCTACGAGCAGTACTTC. This sequence encodes CASSLGWTRGYEQYF.